Listed below are T cell receptor beta chains from one sample, sequenced in a study of shared T cell receptors in the human thymus. Measured with immunoSEQ multiplex PCR; TCRdb has only the in-frame clones, and not every one. Among over 650,000 clones listed, more than 70% were seen once. The same sample was also used in a study of human thymus T cells.

Sequenced: thymocytes. The source is a boy younger than two with a congenital heart defect. Both conserved end residues are part of each CDR3. D genes are given only for firm matches. Not every row has a clone size; where given, it reads once, few, many or a size class.

.,TRBJ1-6,TRBV4-3,.,CASSQGSTGGSSYNSPLHF,TGCGCCAGCAGCCAAGGATCGACCGGGGGGAGCTCCTATAATTCACCCCTCCACTTT
.,TRBJ2-7,TRBV7-9,.,CASSLRTGFNEQYF,TGTGCCAGCAGCCTAAGAACAGGGTTTAACGAGCAGTACTTC
TRBD1,TRBJ2-1,TRBV5-1,.,CASSLGTGARYNEQFF,TGCGCCAGCAGCTTGGGAACAGGGGCCCGCTACAATGAGCAGTTCTTC
TRBD2,TRBJ2-3,TRBV7-2,.,CASSRRTSGSTDTQYF,TGTGCCAGCAGCCGCCGGACTAGCGGAAGCACAGATACGCAGTATTTT
TRBD1,TRBJ1-5,TRBV2,.,CASQKEDRGLQPQHF,TGTGCCAGTCAGAAAGAAGACAGGGGACTTCAGCCCCAGCATTTT
.,TRBJ2-7,TRBV28,.,CASSHNHGAYEQYF,TGTGCCAGCAGTCACAACCACGGAGCCTACGAGCAGTACTTC
.,TRBJ2-5,TRBV14,.,CASSQDERRVETQYF,TGTGCCAGCAGCCAAGATGAGAGGAGGGTTGAGACCCAGTACTTC
TRBD2,TRBJ2-3,TRBV4-3,.,CASSQSAGVVDTQYF,TGCGCCAGCAGCCAATCTGCGGGAGTAGTAGATACGCAGTATTTT
TRBD1,TRBJ1-6,TRBV4-3,.,CASSQDRRGNSPLHF,TGCGCCAGCAGCCAGGACAGGAGGGGCAATTCACCCCTCCACTTT
.,TRBJ1-4,TRBV29-1,.,CSVKIGIEDNEKLFF,TGCAGCGTCAAAATCGGGATTGAAGATAATGAAAAACTGTTTTTT
.,TRBJ1-6,TRBV6-1,.,CASSEGRGKALHF,TGTGCCAGCAGTGAAGGTAGGGGAAAGGCCCTCCACTTT
.,TRBJ1-1,TRBV4-1,.,CASSQRSGSPPAFF,TGCGCCAGCAGCCAGCGGAGTGGTAGTCCCCCAGCTTTCTTT
TRBD1,TRBJ1-2,TRBV28,.,CASSFPRAGTGKFGYTF,TGTGCCAGCAGTTTCCCCCGCGCCGGGACAGGGAAATTTGGCTACACCTTC
TRBD1,TRBJ1-1,TRBV7-8,.,CASSWEQGPQKAFF,TGTGCCAGCAGCTGGGAACAGGGGCCCCAAAAAGCTTTCTTT
.,TRBJ2-7,TRBV7-2,.,CASSHGGTPLSYEQYF,TGTGCCAGCAGCCACGGTGGGACACCACTTTCCTACGAGCAGTACTTC
TRBD1,TRBJ2-7,TRBV9,.,CASSVGDRSSYEQYF,TGTGCCAGCAGCGTCGGGGACAGAAGCTCCTACGAGCAGTACTTC
TRBD2,TRBJ2-1,TRBV4-3,.,CASSPRRTSRSSYNEQFF,TGCGCCAGCAGCCCCCGCAGGACTAGCCGGAGCTCCTACAATGAGCAGTTCTTC
.,TRBJ2-3,TRBV7-2,.,CASSLDWTIPTTDTQYF,TGTGCCAGCAGCTTAGATTGGACTATACCCACCACAGATACGCAGTATTTT
TRBD2,TRBJ2-1,TRBV6-6,.,CASSYEGLAGNNEQFF,TGTGCCAGCAGTTACGAGGGACTAGCGGGTAACAATGAGCAGTTCTTC
TRBD2,TRBJ2-3,TRBV15,.,CATSRLKGLAGWGQYF,TGTGCCACCAGCAGATTAAAGGGACTAGCGGGGTGGGGGCAGTATTTT
TRBD1,TRBJ2-7,TRBV4-1,.,CASSPKTPLVDRWRYF,TGCGCCAGCAGCCCTAAAACCCCCCTAGTGGACAGGTGGCGGTACTTC
TRBD1,TRBJ2-7,TRBV7-9,.,CASLGTGSSYEQYF,TGTGCCAGCCTCGGGACAGGGAGTTCCTACGAGCAGTACTTC
.,TRBJ1-1,TRBV6-5,.,CASSLLYRSTEAFF,TGTGCCAGCAGTTTGTTGTACAGGAGTACTGAAGCTTTCTTT
TRBD2,TRBJ2-7,TRBV6-1,.,CASSDQAGGKNEQYF,TGTGCCAGCAGTGACCAAGCGGGGGGGAAGAACGAGCAGTACTTC
.,TRBJ1-1,TRBV5-6,.,CASSKMTVNTEAFF,TGTGCCAGCAGCAAGATGACAGTCAACACTGAAGCTTTCTTT
TRBD2,TRBJ2-5,TRBV14,.,CASSQSLAGGPETQYF,TGTGCCAGCAGCCAATCACTAGCGGGGGGGCCGGAGACCCAGTACTTC
.,TRBJ1-5,TRBV19,.,CASSMGGPRGNQPQHF,TGTGCCAGTAGTATGGGAGGGCCTAGGGGCAATCAGCCCCAGCATTTT
.,TRBJ2-7,TRBV4-1,.,CASSQEEQVPSYEQYF,TGCGCCAGCAGCCAGGAAGAACAGGTCCCCTCCTACGAGCAGTACTTC
.,TRBJ2-7,TRBV4-3,.,CASSQDGGSLPEQYF,TGCGCCAGCAGCCAAGATGGGGGGAGCCTCCCCGAGCAGTACTTC
TRBD2,TRBJ2-3,TRBV9,.,CASSPRPGLAGADTQYF,TGTGCCAGCAGCCCCCGACCGGGACTAGCGGGAGCAGATACGCAGTATTTT
TRBD1,TRBJ2-7,TRBV19,once,CASSTRDRVVEQYF,TGTGCCAGTAGTACCCGGGACAGGGTTGTCGAGCAGTACTTC
TRBD2,TRBJ2-1,TRBV7-9,.,CASSLKWGGNEQFF,TGTGCCAGCAGCTTAAAATGGGGGGGGAATGAGCAGTTCTTC
.,TRBJ2-5,TRBV6-5,once,CASSYQRTALETQYF,TGTGCCAGCAGTTACCAGCGGACGGCTTTGGAGACCCAGTACTTC
.,TRBJ1-6,TRBV4-1,.,CASSQGSGPSEAMPSSPLHF,TGCGCCAGCAGCCAAGGGAGCGGGCCATCTGAGGCTATGCCGAGTTCACCCCTCCACTTT
TRBD1,TRBJ2-7,TRBV6-5,.,CASSSTGVVGNEQYF,TGTGCCAGCAGTTCTACAGGGGTTGTGGGGAACGAGCAGTACTTC
.,TRBJ1-4,TRBV7-9,.,CASSLSANEKLFF,TGTGCCAGCAGCTTGTCGGCTAATGAAAAACTGTTTTTT
TRBD2,TRBJ2-5,TRBV5-6,once,CASSLPPRLAGAPLETQYF,TGTGCCAGCAGCTTGCCCCCTCGACTAGCGGGGGCCCCTCTCGAGACCCAGTACTTC
.,TRBJ2-7,TRBV15,few,CATSSKTGIHYEQYF,TGTGCCACCAGCAGCAAGACAGGCATCCATTACGAGCAGTACTTC
.,TRBJ1-1,TRBV28,.,CASSLGGPLNTEAFF,TGTGCCAGCAGTTTAGGAGGGCCGCTAAACACTGAAGCTTTCTTT
TRBD1,TRBJ1-6,TRBV30,.,CAWSHGQGKSPLHF,TGTGCCTGGAGTCACGGACAGGGGAAGTCACCCCTCCACTTT
TRBD1,TRBJ1-2,TRBV10-1,.,CASSKGTGMRDGYTF,TGCGCCAGCAGTAAAGGGACAGGGATGCGGGATGGCTACACCTTC
.,TRBJ2-1,TRBV29-1,.,CSGEGDSSSDGNEQFF,TGCAGCGGGGAGGGGGATTCTAGCTCTGATGGGAATGAGCAGTTCTTC
.,TRBJ2-7,TRBV29-1,once,CSVETGWYEQYF,TGCAGCGTTGAAACAGGGTGGTACGAGCAGTACTTC
TRBD2,TRBJ2-3,TRBV18,.,CASSPTSGSSDTQYF,TGTGCCAGCTCACCCACTAGCGGGAGCTCAGATACGCAGTATTTT
TRBD1,TRBJ1-6,TRBV30,.,CAWSPRTGHSSLHF,TGTGCCTGGAGTCCCCGGACAGGGCATTCATCCCTCCACTTT
TRBD2,TRBJ2-3,TRBV2,.,CASNKKAGGQTNTQYF,TGTGCCAGCAACAAGAAGGCGGGGGGCCAGACAAATACGCAGTATTTT
.,TRBJ1-2,TRBV20-1,.,CSALNGYGYTF,TGCAGTGCATTAAACGGGTATGGCTACACCTTC
.,TRBJ1-1,TRBV6-5,.,CASSPRGLTAEAFF,TGTGCCAGCAGTCCTAGGGGGTTAACTGCTGAAGCTTTCTTT
TRBD1,TRBJ1-2,TRBV6-6,.,CASSGGQGDGYTF,TGTGCCAGCAGTGGAGGACAGGGGGATGGCTACACCTTC
TRBD2,TRBJ2-3,TRBV5-6,.,CASTLLMRLAGPADTQYF,TGTGCCAGCACCCTCCTGATGAGACTAGCGGGTCCCGCAGATACGCAGTATTTT
TRBD2,TRBJ2-3,TRBV10-1,.,CASILPGTTYTDTQYF,TGCGCCAGCATACTTCCCGGGACTACCTACACAGATACGCAGTATTTT
TRBD2,TRBJ2-5,TRBV19,.,CASSTLGLAEETQYF,TGTGCCAGTAGTACGCTGGGACTAGCGGAAGAGACCCAGTACTTC
TRBD2,TRBJ2-2,TRBV28,.,CASNRSFSSGRVWDTGELFF,TGTGCCAGCAATCGGTCCTTCTCTAGCGGGAGGGTTTGGGACACCGGGGAGCTGTTTTTT
TRBD1,TRBJ1-1,TRBV28,.,CASSPTGRGDTEAFF,TGTGCCAGCAGCCCGACAGGGCGAGGTGACACTGAAGCTTTCTTT